Sequencing of this T cell receptor (beta chain) was carried out in a study of blood T cell repertoires in COVID-19. Study-wide background: The United States, Italy and Spain provided the acute and convalescent COVID-19 samples. T cells, B-cell-depleted T cells, or PBMCs provided the cDNA or gDNA that served as material.

Losses at the gene ends were 3 bases for V and 3 bases for J; bases not matched to a gene: 1. This CDR3 spans 15 amino acids. Germline CDR1 is MNHEY and CDR2 is SMNVEV (reference sequence). Authors' methods: Amplification of reference gene primers provided the estimated nucleated cell counts. The data were produced by immunoSEQ multiplex PCR, yet TCRdb's version contains in-frame clones alone and is incomplete. Clone size and the V and J calls come from that table; the DNA yielded D and trimming. This sample has 150,000 to 180,000 clones, with about 83% found just once. Seattle patients were enrolled while actively infected and followed longitudinally.

Sequencing was performed on peripheral blood. The chain recombines TRBV27 with TRBJ2-1; TRBD1 matches at 11 bases. This sequence was found in a woman aged 55-70 years with COVID-19, enrolled during active disease. CDR3 in amino acids: CASSLGTGGYNEQFF. The CDR3, as DNA: TGTGCCAGCAGTTTGGGGACAGGGGGCTACAATGAGCAGTTCTTC.